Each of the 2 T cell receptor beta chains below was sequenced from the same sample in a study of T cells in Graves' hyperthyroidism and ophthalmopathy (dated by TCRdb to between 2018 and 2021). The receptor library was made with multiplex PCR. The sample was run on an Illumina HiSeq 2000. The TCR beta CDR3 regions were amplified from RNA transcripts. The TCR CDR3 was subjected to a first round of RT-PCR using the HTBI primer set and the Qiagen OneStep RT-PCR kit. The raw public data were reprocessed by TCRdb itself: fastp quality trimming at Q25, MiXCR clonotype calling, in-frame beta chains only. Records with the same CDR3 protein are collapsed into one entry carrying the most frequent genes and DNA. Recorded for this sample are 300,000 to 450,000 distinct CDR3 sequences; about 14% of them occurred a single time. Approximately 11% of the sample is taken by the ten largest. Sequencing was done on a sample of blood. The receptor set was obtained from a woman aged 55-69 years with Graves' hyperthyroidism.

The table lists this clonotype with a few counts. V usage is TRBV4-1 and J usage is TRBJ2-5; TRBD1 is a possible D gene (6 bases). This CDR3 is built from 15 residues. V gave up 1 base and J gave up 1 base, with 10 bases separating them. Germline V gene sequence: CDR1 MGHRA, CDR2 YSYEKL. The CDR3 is CASSQVWTAQETQYF. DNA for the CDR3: TGCGCCAGCAGCCAAGTGTGGACAGCCCAAGAGACCCAGTACTTC.

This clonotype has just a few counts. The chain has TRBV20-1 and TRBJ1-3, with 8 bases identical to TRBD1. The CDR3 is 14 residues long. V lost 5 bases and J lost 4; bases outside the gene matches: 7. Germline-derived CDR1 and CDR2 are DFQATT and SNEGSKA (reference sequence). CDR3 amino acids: CSALPGQAGNTIYF. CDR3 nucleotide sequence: TGCAGTGCTCTTCCGGGACAGGCAGGAAACACCATATATTTT.